Below are 11 T cell receptor beta chains sequenced from a single sample in a study of neurological immune-mediated disorders (dated by TCRdb to the late 2010s). The protocol used for the library was 5' RACE. The instrument given in TCRdb is Illumina HiSeq 2500. In TCRdb, the public reads were trimmed at Q25 with fastp and aligned with MiXCR, with productive beta chains retained. Rows matching on CDR3 protein sequence are summarized as one entry with the most common DNA and genes. The table for this sample lists some 68,000 distinct CDR3 sequences; roughly an eighth of them were counted only once. The ten largest clones add up to roughly 4.2% of the sample. According to the study, the label for this sample's time point signals: longitudinal time-point 1 (baseline). What was sequenced was PBMCs. These receptors were collected from a female donor with HTLV-1-associated myelopathy (HAM/TSP).

This clonotype has at least ten counts. The chain recombines TRBV5-1 with TRBJ2-5; D is perhaps TRBD2 (6 bases). The ends were cut back, 3 bases at V and 3 bases at J, with 15 bases in the middle. The CDR3 length is 15 residues. The germline CDR1 and CDR2 sequences are SGHRS and YFSETQ. This chain's CDR3 is CASSSGGTGEETQYF. As DNA, the CDR3 is TGCGCCAGCAGCTCAGGAGGGACTGGAGAAGAGACCCAGTACTTC.

A note on this clonotype: It may be a read error: a sequence one base away is much more abundant. As the CDR3 is not closed by the conserved phenylalanine or tryptophan, this likely results from a read error. This chain connects TRBV7-2 to TRBJ2-3, with a tentative D call TRBD1 (5 bases). Trimming shortened V by 5 bases and J by 5 bases, and 11 bases separated the two germline ends. The CDR3 is 13 amino acids. The germline gives CDR1 SGHTA, CDR2 FQGNSA. The CDR3 here is CASSPGLVDTQYL. CDR3 coding DNA: TGTGCCAGCAGCCCAGGGTTGGTAGATACGCAGTATCTT.

This clonotype was observed at least ten times. This chain joins TRBV20-1 and TRBJ2-2; D unclear. The CDR3 runs to 14 residues. CDR1 DFQATT and CDR2 SNEGSKA come from the germline V gene (reference sequence). With 2 bases removed from V and 3 bases from J, the gap between germline ends came to 10 bases. This CDR3 is CSARPPTYTGELFF. Written as DNA, the CDR3 is TGCAGTGCTAGACCACCAACGTACACCGGGGAGCTGTTTTTT.

This clonotype has only a few counts. The chain carries TRBV6-5 and TRBJ2-7, with 7 nucleotides matching TRBD2. V was clipped by 5 bases and J by 2 bases; unmatched bases: 12. Germline CDR1 is MNHEY and CDR2 is SVGAGI. This CDR3 has 16 amino acids. The DNA of the CDR3 is TGTGCCAGCAGTACACTCAGGCGGGGGACCGCCTACGAGCAGTACTTC. Translation: CASSTLRRGTAYEQYF.

This clonotype was seen at least ten times. The CDR3 protein is CSVARILGRTYNEQFF. CDR3 in DNA: TGCAGCGTTGCTCGTATTTTGGGACGGACTTACAATGAGCAGTTCTTC. The rearrangement uses TRBV29-1 and TRBJ2-1, with D possibly called TRBD1 or TRBD2 (5 bases each). Trimming cost V 4 bases and J 4 bases, with 20 bases left between them. Per the germline V gene, CDR1 is SQVTM and CDR2 is ANQGSEA. This CDR3 is built from 16 residues.

This clonotype was observed at least ten times. The chain is built from TRBV28 and TRBJ1-2, with 9 positions matching TRBD1. Trimming took 5 bases from V and 7 from J; bases not matched to a gene: 11. CDR3 length: 15 residues. Germline V gives CDR1 MDHEN, CDR2 SYDVKM. CDR3 DNA: TGTGCCAGCAGTCTTATCACGGGACAGGGCCTTGGCTACACCTTC. Its translation: CASSLITGQGLGYTF.

This clonotype has at least ten counts. The J gene is TRBJ1-1, the V gene TRBV25-1, with D possibly matching TRBD1 (6 bases). V was shortened by 4 bases and J by 5 bases, with 11 bases between the two germline ends. The CDR3 runs 13 residues. Germline CDR1 and CDR2: MGHDK and SYGVNS. CDR3 protein: CASSALGQTEAFF. The CDR3 DNA sequence: TGTGCCAGCAGTGCCCTCGGACAGACTGAAGCTTTCTTT. The full variable domain, its missing parts supplied by reference TRBV25-1 and TRBJ1-1, is EADIYQTPRYLVIGTGKKITLECSQTMGHDKMYWYQQDPGMELHLIHYSYGVNSTEKGDLSSESTVSRIRTEHFPLTLESARPSHTSQYLCASSALGQTEAFFGQGTRLTVV.

This clonotype has ten or more counts. The chain combines TRBV2 with TRBJ1-1; no definite D call. Trimming took off 7 bases at V and 0 bases at J, with 9 bases between the two ends. In germline, CDR1 is SNHLY, CDR2 FYNNEI. This CDR3 has 13 residues. The CDR3 DNA reads TGTGCCAGCATCATGACAATGAACACTGAAGCTTTCTTT. This gives the protein CASIMTMNTEAFF.

The table lists this clonotype with many counts. The chain has TRBV10-3 and TRBJ2-1; TRBD1 matches at 8 bases. CDR1 is ENHRY, CDR2 SYGVKD, per germline. The ends lost 0 bases at V and 8 bases at J; junction bases unmatched: 12. The CDR3 totals 17 residues. CDR3 nucleotide sequence: TGTGCCATCAGTGAGTCGGAAAGTGGACAGGGAGCCGATGAGCAGTTCTTC. It codes for CAISESESGQGADEQFF.

This clonotype has a count of ten or more. The chain uses TRBV28 and TRBJ2-3, with D perhaps TRBD1 (5 bases). V shed 7 bases and J shed 2 bases, with 19 bases lying between them. The germline V gene has CDR1 MDHEN and CDR2 SYDVKM. The CDR3 has 16 residues. DNA of the CDR3: TGTGCCAGCACCGAGGCTTTGACAGACCTCACAGATACGCAGTATTTT. Protein sequence: CASTEALTDLTDTQYF.

This clonotype was detected a few times. The genes are TRBV6-5 and TRBJ1-2; 8 bases fit TRBD1. V gave up 0 bases and J gave up 3 bases; unmatched junction bases: 3. The germline gives CDR1 MNHEY, CDR2 SVGAGI. This CDR3 spans 15 amino acids. The CDR3 DNA reads TGTGCCAGCAGTTACTCGACAGGGGACTACTATGGCTACACCTTC. It codes for CASSYSTGDYYGYTF.